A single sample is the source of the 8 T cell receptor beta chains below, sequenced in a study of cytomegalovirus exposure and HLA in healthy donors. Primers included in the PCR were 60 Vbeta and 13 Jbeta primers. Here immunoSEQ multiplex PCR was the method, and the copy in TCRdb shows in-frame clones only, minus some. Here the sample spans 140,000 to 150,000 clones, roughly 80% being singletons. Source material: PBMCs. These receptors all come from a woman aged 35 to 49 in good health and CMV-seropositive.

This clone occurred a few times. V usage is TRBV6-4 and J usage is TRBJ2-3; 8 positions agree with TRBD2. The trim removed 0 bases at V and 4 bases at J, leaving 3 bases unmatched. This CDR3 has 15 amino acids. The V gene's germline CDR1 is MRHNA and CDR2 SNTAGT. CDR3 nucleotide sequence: TGTGCCAGCAGTGACTCGACCGGGGGGGCAGATACGCAGTATTTT. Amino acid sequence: CASSDSTGGADTQYF.

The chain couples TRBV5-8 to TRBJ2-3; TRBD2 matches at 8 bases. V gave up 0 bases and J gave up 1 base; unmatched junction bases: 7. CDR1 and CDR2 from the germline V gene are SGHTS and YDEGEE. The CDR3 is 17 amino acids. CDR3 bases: TGTGCCAGCAGCTTGGACCCCGCCGGGGGGGGCACAGATACGCAGTATTTT. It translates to CASSLDPAGGGTDTQYF.

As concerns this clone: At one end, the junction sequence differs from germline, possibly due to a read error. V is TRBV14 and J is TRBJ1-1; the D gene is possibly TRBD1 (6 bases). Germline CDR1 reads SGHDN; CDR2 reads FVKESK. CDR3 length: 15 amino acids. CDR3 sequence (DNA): TGTGCCAGCAGCCAAGAAGGGACAAGGAACGCTGAAGCTTTCTTT. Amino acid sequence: CASSQEGTRNAEAFF.

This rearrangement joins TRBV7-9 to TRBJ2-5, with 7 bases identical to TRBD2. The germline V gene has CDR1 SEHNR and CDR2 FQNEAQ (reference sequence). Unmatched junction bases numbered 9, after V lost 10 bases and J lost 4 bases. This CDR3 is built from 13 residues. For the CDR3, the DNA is TGTGCCACCCTGGGGGGGGGAAGAGAGACCCAGTACTTC. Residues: CATLGGGRETQYF. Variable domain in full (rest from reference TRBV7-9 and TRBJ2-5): DTGVSQNPRHKITKRGQNVTFRCDPISEHNRLYWYRQTLGQGPEFLTYFQNEAQLEKSRLLSDRFSAERPKGSFSTLEIQRTEQGDSAMYLCATLGGGRETQYFGPGTRLLVL.

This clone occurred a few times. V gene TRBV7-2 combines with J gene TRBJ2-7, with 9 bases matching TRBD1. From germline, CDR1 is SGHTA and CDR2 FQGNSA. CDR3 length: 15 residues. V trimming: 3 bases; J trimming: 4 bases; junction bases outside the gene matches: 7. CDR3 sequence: CASSFTGTGMYEQYF. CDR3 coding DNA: TGTGCCAGCAGCTTTACCGGGACAGGGATGTACGAGCAGTACTTC.

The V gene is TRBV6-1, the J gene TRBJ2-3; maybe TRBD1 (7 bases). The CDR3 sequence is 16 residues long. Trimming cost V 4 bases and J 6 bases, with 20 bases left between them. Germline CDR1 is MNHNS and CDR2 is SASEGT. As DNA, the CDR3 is TGTGCCAGCAGTGTTTCCATCGGAGGGGGCGGGGATACGCAGTATTTT. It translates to CASSVSIGGGGDTQYF.

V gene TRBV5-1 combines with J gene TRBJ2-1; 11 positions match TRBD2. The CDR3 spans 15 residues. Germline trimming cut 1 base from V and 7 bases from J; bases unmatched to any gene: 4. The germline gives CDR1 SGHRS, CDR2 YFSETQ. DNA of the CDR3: TGCGCCAGCAGCTTGACTAGCGGGGGTGTAAATGAGCAGTTCTTC. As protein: CASSLTSGGVNEQFF.

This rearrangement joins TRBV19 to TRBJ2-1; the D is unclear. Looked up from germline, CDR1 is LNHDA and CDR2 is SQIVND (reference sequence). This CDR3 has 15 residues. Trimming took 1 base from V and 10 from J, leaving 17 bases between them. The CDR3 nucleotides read TGTGCCAGTAGTATAGTAATTGTTTCCCTCTCGGAGCAGTTCTTC. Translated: CASSIVIVSLSEQFF.